This entry lists 30 T cell receptor beta chains sequenced from one sample in a study of cytomegalovirus exposure and HLA in healthy donors. PCR was performed using 60 Vbeta and 13 Jbeta primers. TCRdb's table, derived via immunoSEQ multiplex PCR, lists solely in-frame clones and lacks some. The sample includes 85,000 to 100,000 clones, roughly 75% of them seen just once. Specimen: PBMCs. The receptor set was obtained from a man in his thirties or forties in good health and CMV-seronegative.

This clone was observed once. V and J are TRBV25-1 and TRBJ2-7; 7 nucleotides match TRBD1. Germline CDR1 MGHDK, CDR2 SYGVNS. This CDR3 comprises 16 residues. V shed 4 bases, J shed 0 bases, and the junction held 9 bases outside the gene matches. In DNA, the CDR3 is TGTGCCAGCAGTGTTACCGGGACAGTTAGCTCCTACGAGCAGTACTTC. Protein sequence: CASSVTGTVSSYEQYF.

This sequence joins TRBV30 and TRBJ2-5, with D maybe TRBD2 (5 bases). The J call could be wrong; TRBJ2-7 is a better fit for the DNA end. The CDR3 loop spans 13 amino acids. Germline loops: CDR1 GTSNPN, CDR2 SVGIG (reference sequence). In nucleotides, the CDR3 is TGTGCCTGTAAAAGCGGCTTCTCCTACGAGCAGTACTTC. Encoded protein: CACKSGFSYEQYF.

The V gene is TRBV4-3, the J gene TRBJ1-2; D ambiguous. V was clipped by 0 bases and J by 2 bases, with 4 bases between them. The CDR3 is 13 amino acids. Germline values: CDR1 LGHNA, CDR2 YSLEER. The CDR3 bases are TGCGCCAGCAGCCAAGATCTAAACTATGGCTACACCTTC. This gives the protein CASSQDLNYGYTF.

The chain employs TRBV28 and TRBJ1-1; D might be TRBD1 (6 bases). Germline-derived CDR1 and CDR2 are MDHEN and SYDVKM. CDR3 size: 14 residues. Trimming pared 6 bases from V and 1 base from J, leaving 12 bases between. The CDR3 bases are TGTGCCAGCAGAGTGCCGGGACAGAACACTGAAGCTTTCTTT. This codes for CASRVPGQNTEAFF.

The V and J genes are TRBV28 and TRBJ2-5, with 7 bases matching TRBD2. Trimming cost V 5 bases and J 1 base; bases outside gene matches: 4. This CDR3 is built from 14 residues. Germline CDR1 and CDR2: MDHEN and SYDVKM. CDR3 nucleotide sequence: TGTGCCAGCAGTCAGCAGCGGGGCCAAGAGACCCAGTACTTC. Its translation: CASSQQRGQETQYF.

The CDR3 sequence is CASSLTGGGSQPNNEQFF. CDR3 coding DNA: TGTGCCAGCAGCTTAACAGGCGGAGGGTCGCAACCTAACAATGAGCAGTTCTTC. The chain couples TRBV7-3 to TRBJ2-1, with D perhaps matching TRBD2 (6 bases). The CDR3 consists of 18 residues. Trimming took 0 bases from V and 5 from J, leaving 20 bases between them. Germline CDR1 and CDR2: SGHTA and FQGTGA.

The chain employs TRBV11-2 and TRBJ1-2; perhaps TRBD1 as D (5 bases). Trimming shortened V by 3 bases and J by 6 bases, and 14 bases separated the two germline ends. The CDR3 loop spans 14 amino acids. The germline CDR1 and CDR2 sequences are SGHAT and FQNNGV. CDR3 protein: CASSLRGLNHGYTF. The CDR3 nucleotides read TGTGCCAGCAGCTTGAGGGGACTGAACCATGGCTACACCTTC.

The V and J genes are TRBV15 and TRBJ1-2, with 9 bases aligning to TRBD1. V was pared by 1 base and J by 3 bases, with 3 bases of the junction left unmatched. This CDR3 is built from 15 residues. Germline V gene data show CDR1 as LNHNV and CDR2 as YYDKDF (reference sequence). The DNA of the CDR3 is TGTGCCACCAGCAGAGGACAGGGGGTCGACTATGGCTACACCTTC. Encoded protein: CATSRGQGVDYGYTF.

The chain employs TRBV7-6 and TRBJ2-3; TRBD2 matches 8 bases. Germline CDR1 SGHVS, CDR2 FNYEAQ. V trimming: 3 bases; J trimming: 1 base; junction bases outside the gene matches: 6. The CDR3 sequence is 16 residues long. The CDR3 loop is CASSFPSSGGTDTQYF. CDR3 coding DNA: TGTGCCAGCAGCTTTCCGAGTAGCGGGGGCACAGATACGCAGTATTTT.

This clone showed up just a few times. The genes are TRBV4-1 and TRBJ1-2; D is undetermined. Between the trimmed V and J ends, which lost 4 bases and 4 bases, there was a span of 13 bases. This CDR3 region has 14 residues. Germline CDR1 reads MGHRA; CDR2 reads YSYEKL. CDR3 in DNA: TGCGCCAGCAGCCCGGGCCCAGGAGGCTATGGCTACACCTTC. This encodes CASSPGPGGYGYTF.

In its sample, this clone was seen once. The chain links TRBV5-4 to TRBJ2-5; 11 bases line up with TRBD2. The CDR3 runs 16 residues. V gave up 4 bases and J gave up 3 bases; unmatched junction bases: 8. Germline-derived CDR1 and CDR2 are SGHNT and YYREEE (reference sequence). The CDR3 sequence: CASSVRSGGEKETQYF. CDR3 DNA: TGTGCCAGCAGCGTTCGTAGCGGGGGGGAAAAAGAGACCCAGTACTTC.

This sequence joins TRBV30 and TRBJ2-3, with TRBD2 identical over 7 bases. The trim removed 3 bases at V and 8 bases at J, leaving 11 bases unmatched. From germline, CDR1 is GTSNPN and CDR2 SVGIG (reference sequence). There are 14 residues in the CDR3. The CDR3 sequence: CAWRVSGKVGTQYF. CDR3 nucleotide sequence: TGTGCCTGGAGGGTAAGCGGGAAAGTTGGTACGCAGTATTTT.

The V gene is TRBV15, the J gene TRBJ1-2, with 8 bases that match TRBD1. From germline, CDR1 is LNHNV and CDR2 YYDKDF (reference sequence). The junction had 13 bases not matched to a gene; V was cut back by 5 bases and J by 8 bases. The CDR3 has 15 amino acids. The CDR3 loop is CATSFDTQGAGGYTF. For the CDR3, the DNA is TGTGCCACCAGCTTTGATACCCAGGGGGCAGGCGGCTACACCTTC.

This clone was observed a few times. The CDR3 region has the DNA TGTGCCAGCAGGGCCGGGACAGTCTACGAGCAGTACTTC. Protein product: CASRAGTVYEQYF. The V and J genes are TRBV7-9 and TRBJ2-7; 7 bases match TRBD1. CDR1 is SEHNR, CDR2 FQNEAQ, per germline (reference sequence). The V and J ends lost 6 bases and 3 bases, in that order; junction bases with no gene match: 5. There are 13 residues in the CDR3.

This clone appeared a few times. The chain joins TRBV4-3 to TRBJ1-4; D is unclear. The CDR3 runs to 11 residues. Germline CDR1 reads LGHNA; CDR2 reads YSLEER. Trimming removed 8 bases at V and 8 bases at J, with 9 bases between. CDR3 protein: CASGLREKLFF. The DNA for the CDR3 is TGCGCCAGCGGGCTAAGGGAAAAACTGTTTTTT.

This clone was recorded only once. The V and J genes are TRBV4-3 and TRBJ1-1; D gene unclear. Germline lookup yields CDR1 LGHNA and CDR2 YSLEER. V lost 1 base, J lost 12 bases, and 15 bases lay in between. The length of the CDR3 is 13 residues. As DNA, the CDR3 is TGCGCCAGCAGCCAAGTGGGCGGAGGGATGCCTTTCTTT. It specifies CASSQVGGGMPFF.

The chain uses TRBV30 and TRBJ2-1; D not resolved. The V gene lost 5 bases and the J gene lost 5 bases, with 10 bases spanning the gap. CDR3 length: 12 amino acids. Germline lookup yields CDR1 GTSNPN and CDR2 SVGIG (reference sequence). This chain's CDR3 is CAWGDPDNEQFF. As DNA, the CDR3 is TGTGCCTGGGGAGACCCGGACAATGAGCAGTTCTTC.

J is TRBJ1-3 and V is TRBV7-3; a possible D gene is TRBD1 (5 bases). Trimming shortened V by 5 bases and J by 0 bases, and 8 bases separated the two germline ends. The CDR3 runs to 14 residues. Germline V gene data show CDR1 as SGHTA and CDR2 as FQGTGA. Here the CDR3 reads CASSPGISGNTIYF. The CDR3 DNA sequence: TGTGCCAGCAGCCCAGGGATCTCTGGAAACACCATATATTTT.

The V and J genes are TRBV6-6 and TRBJ2-7; TRBD2 agrees at 10 bases. CDR1 is MNHNY, CDR2 SVGAGI, per germline (reference sequence). Trimming at V came to 0 bases and at J to 0 bases, leaving 2 bases not matched to a gene. This CDR3 spans 16 amino acids. The CDR3 is CASSYSLAGDSYEQYF. DNA for the CDR3: TGTGCCAGCAGTTACTCGCTAGCGGGAGACTCCTACGAGCAGTACTTC.

This clone was picked up one time. This rearrangement joins TRBV7-6 to TRBJ1-1, with D tentatively TRBD1 (5 bases). Germline V gene sequence: CDR1 SGHVS, CDR2 FNYEAQ. Trimming stripped 1 base from V and 0 bases from J, with 9 bases between. The CDR3 runs to 15 residues. Written as DNA, the CDR3 is TGTGCCAGCAGCTTAGGACAGAGGATGAACACTGAAGCTTTCTTT. Its protein product is CASSLGQRMNTEAFF. Drawing the rest from reference TRBV7-6 and TRBJ1-1, the complete variable domain is GAGVSQSPRYKVTKRGQDVALRCDPISGHVSLYWYRQALGQGPEFLTYFNYEAQQDKSGLPNDRFSAERPEGSISTLTIQRTEQRDSAMYRCASSLGQRMNTEAFFGQGTRLTVV.

The V call is TRBV5-6, the J call TRBJ1-3; D uncertain. The CDR3 is 16 amino acids. Germline loops: CDR1 SGHDT, CDR2 YYEEEE. The V end was cut by 4 bases, the J end by 0 bases, with 14 bases between. This CDR3 reads CASSTDWARSGNTIYF. DNA for the CDR3: TGTGCCAGCAGCACCGATTGGGCGCGCTCTGGAAACACCATATATTTT.

This chain links TRBV5-1 with TRBJ1-3, with TRBD1 identical over 8 bases. Germline CDR1 is SGHRS and CDR2 is YFSETQ. V lost 0 bases to trimming and J lost 4 bases; unmatched junction nucleotides: 3. CDR3 length: 15 residues. CDR3 sequence (DNA): TGCGCCAGCAGCTTGGCAGGGGGCTCCGGAAACACCATATATTTT. Encoded protein: CASSLAGGSGNTIYF.

This clone was seen a handful of times. This chain connects TRBV7-9 to TRBJ1-4; 9 nucleotides agree with TRBD1. This CDR3 has 17 amino acids. Looked up from germline, CDR1 is SEHNR and CDR2 is FQNEAQ (reference sequence). Trimming cost V 3 bases and J 0 bases; bases outside gene matches: 5. CDR3 in amino acids: CASSFDRGTSTNEKLFF. The CDR3 DNA follows: TGTGCCAGCAGCTTCGACAGGGGGACTTCAACTAATGAAAAACTGTTTTTT.

Written as DNA, the CDR3 is TGTGCCAGCAGCCTACTAGCCTACGAGCAGTACTTC. It is translated as CASSLLAYEQYF. V usage is TRBV11-2 and J usage is TRBJ2-7, with TRBD2 as a possible D gene (5 bases). Per the germline V gene, CDR1 is SGHAT and CDR2 is FQNNGV. The V end lost 5 bases, the J end lost 2 bases, and 7 bases lay between the germline ends. This CDR3 spans 12 amino acids.

The chain couples TRBV5-6 to TRBJ1-2; D gene unclear. Per germline, CDR1 SGHDT and CDR2 YYEEEE. There are 12 residues in the CDR3. Trimming took 4 bases from V and 8 from J, leaving 12 bases between them. The CDR3 bases are TGTGCCAGCAGCCTTAGGACTAGGGGCTACACCTTC. This gives the protein CASSLRTRGYTF. Using reference TRBV5-6 and TRBJ1-2 for the parts outside the CDR3, the full variable domain is DAGVTQSPTHLIKTRGQQVTLRCSPKSGHDTVSWYQQALGQGPQFIFQYYEEEERQRGNFPDRFSGHQFPNYSSELNVNALLLGDSALYLCASSLRTRGYTFGSGTRLTVV.

The chain is built from TRBV7-2 and TRBJ2-1; possibly TRBD1 for D (5 bases). CDR1 is SGHTA and CDR2 is FQGNSA in the germline V gene. The CDR3 length is 12 residues. The V and J ends lost 4 bases and 8 bases respectively, with 9 bases between them. The CDR3 sequence: CASSSGNHEQFF. The DNA for the CDR3 is TGTGCCAGCAGCTCAGGGAATCATGAGCAGTTCTTC.

The CDR3 nucleotides are TGTGCCAGTACACGGACTAGCGCCTACGAGCAGTACTTC. It codes for CASTRTSAYEQYF. The chain is built from TRBV7-9 and TRBJ2-7, with 9 nucleotides matching TRBD2. Unmatched junction bases numbered 5, after V lost 9 bases and J lost 2 bases. This CDR3 contains 13 residues. The germline V gene encodes CDR1 SEHNR and CDR2 FQNEAQ (reference sequence).

The chain has TRBV6-5 and TRBJ1-6; D is uncertain. There are 14 residues in the CDR3. V was pared by 5 bases and J by 11 bases, with 16 bases between. Germline CDR1 reads MNHEY; CDR2 reads SVGAGI. The CDR3 loop reads CASSTGGAETPLHF. The CDR3 DNA reads as TGTGCCAGCAGTACCGGTGGTGCGGAAACACCCCTCCACTTT.

This sequence joins TRBV14 and TRBJ2-5, with 11 nucleotides matching TRBD2. CDR3 length: 14 amino acids. The germline gives CDR1 SGHDN, CDR2 FVKESK. Trimming at V came to 1 base and at J to 13 bases, leaving 8 bases not matched to a gene. The chain's CDR3 is CASSQVHLAGGAYF. The CDR3 DNA reads as TGTGCCAGCAGCCAAGTGCATCTAGCGGGAGGAGCGTACTTC. Filled out from reference TRBV14 and TRBJ2-5, the complete variable domain reads EAGVTQFPSHSVIEKGQTVTLRCDPISGHDNLYWYRRVMGKEIKFLLHFVKESKQDESGMPNNRFLAERTGGTYSTLKVQPAELEDSGVYFCASSQVHLAGGAYFGPGTRLLVL.

The chain has TRBV2 and TRBJ2-5, with D possibly TRBD1 on 6 matching bases. The CDR3 spans 13 residues. Germline CDR1 and CDR2: SNHLY and FYNNEI. V was pared by 8 bases and J by 5 bases, with 15 bases between. The CDR3 region is CASRKGVRETQYF. The CDR3 DNA follows: TGTGCCAGCCGGAAGGGGGTGAGGGAGACCCAGTACTTC.